This T cell receptor beta chain is from a study of T cells in Graves' hyperthyroidism and ophthalmopathy. Patients aged 18 to 65 had newly diagnosed hyperthyroidism lasting under 2 months. Study observations and caveats: Ophthalmopathy was separated from stable hyperthyroidism by a 13 V-J model. Most clonotypes that expanded in the thyroid above 0.001 also showed up in blood.

V gave up 2 bases and J gave up 0 bases, with 10 bases separating them. The CDR3 is made up of 15 amino acids. Germline lookup yields CDR1 KGHSH and CDR2 LQKENI. RNA transcripts gave rise to amplified TCR beta CDR3 regions. The HTBI primer set served for first-round RT-PCR of the TCR CDR3. Each CDR3 protein gets one entry after TCRdb re-called the multiplex PCR reads with MiXCR. The sample lists roughly 180,000 distinct CDR3 sequences, about 9.4% occurring once. In this sample, this clonotype turned up many times. The antigen remains unidentified. This TCR came from a woman aged 18-29 years with Graves' hyperthyroidism that later progressed to Graves' ophthalmopathy. Sequenced: blood. The genes are TRBV18 and TRBJ1-2, with a tentative D call TRBD1 (6 bases). In nucleotides, the CDR3 is TGTGCCAGCTCACCAGCAGGGGATTCTAACTATGGCTACACCTTC. It codes for CASSPAGDSNYGYTF.